The 32 T cell receptor beta chains presented below share a single source sample, sequenced in a study of CD4 T cells in relation to SARS-CoV-2 and coronaviruses. TCRdb's copy holds only in-frame clones and misses some; the assay was immunoSEQ multiplex PCR. The data show some 42,000 clones, 70% to 90% seen once. The material sequenced was memory CD4+ T cells from PBMCs. These receptors all stem from an adult with COVID-19.

V and J are TRBV7-3 and TRBJ2-1; 9 bases line up with TRBD2. The V segment lost 5 bases and the J segment 0 bases; nucleotides outside the gene matches: 2. The V gene's germline CDR1 is SGHTA and CDR2 FQGTGA. The CDR3 extends over 15 amino acids. CDR3 region: CASSVRGGSYNEQFF. The CDR3 DNA is TGTGCCAGCAGCGTGCGGGGGGGCTCCTACAATGAGCAGTTCTTC.

The chain joins TRBV6-5 to TRBJ1-4; TRBD1 might be the D (6 bases). V was cut by 6 bases and J by 6 bases, with 14 bases left in between. The CDR3 has 14 amino acids. Germline V gene data show CDR1 as MNHEY and CDR2 as SVGAGI. The CDR3 DNA sequence: TGTGCCAGCAGGGACAGCTCAGGGTATGAAAAACTGTTTTTT. Encoded protein: CASRDSSGYEKLFF.

The chain is built from TRBV7-6 and TRBJ1-2; D unresolved. V was clipped by 1 base and J by 8 bases, with 8 bases between them. The germline V gene has CDR1 SGHVS and CDR2 FNYEAQ. CDR3 size: 12 residues. CDR3 sequence reads: CASSLDSHGYTF. CDR3 DNA sequence: TGTGCCAGCAGCTTAGACAGTCACGGCTACACCTTC.

The chain is built from TRBV5-1 and TRBJ1-2; 7 bases align to TRBD1. The V segment lost 4 bases and the J segment 8 bases; nucleotides outside the gene matches: 8. CDR3 length: 13 residues. Germline V gene sequence: CDR1 SGHRS, CDR2 YFSETQ. CDR3 sequence (DNA): TGCGCCAGCAGCCCTTGGGACAGCTACGGCTACACCTTC. It encodes CASSPWDSYGYTF. Full variable domain (rest looked up from reference TRBV5-1 and TRBJ1-2): KAGVTQTPRYLIKTRGQQVTLSCSPISGHRSVSWYQQTPGQGLQFLFEYFSETQRNKGNFPGRFSGRQFSNSRSEMNVSTLELGDSALYLCASSPWDSYGYTFGSGTRLTVV.

The chain uses TRBV6-1 and TRBJ2-7; D possibly uses TRBD1 or TRBD2 (5 bases each). CDR3 length: 15 amino acids. Trimming left V 1 base short and J 2 bases short, with 12 bases between. The germline gives CDR1 MNHNS, CDR2 SASEGT. This chain's CDR3 is CASSEVPPGPYEQYF. The DNA of the CDR3 is TGTGCCAGCAGTGAAGTCCCCCCGGGGCCCTACGAGCAGTACTTC.

The V call is TRBV19, the J call TRBJ1-5; D might be TRBD1 (6 bases). From germline, CDR1 is LNHDA and CDR2 SQIVND (reference sequence). V lost 1 base, J lost 6 bases, and 16 bases lay in between. The CDR3 is made up of 16 amino acids. CDR3 in amino acids: CASSIGGTGRGQPQHF. CDR3 DNA: TGTGCCAGTAGTATAGGAGGAACAGGGCGAGGTCAGCCCCAGCATTTT.

The chain uses TRBV5-1 and TRBJ2-2; 9 nucleotides align to TRBD2. The CDR3 has 17 residues. The ends lost 4 bases at V and 4 bases at J; junction bases unmatched: 11. The germline CDR1 and CDR2 sequences are SGHRS and YFSETQ. Here the CDR3 reads CASSPSPGAGGTGELFF. In DNA, the CDR3 is TGCGCCAGCAGCCCCTCCCCGGGAGCGGGGGGCACCGGGGAGCTGTTTTTT.

The chain links TRBV2 to TRBJ2-6; maybe TRBD1 (6 bases). Looked up from germline, CDR1 is SNHLY and CDR2 is FYNNEI. This CDR3 contains 15 residues. With 4 bases removed from V and 0 bases from J, the gap between germline ends came to 7 bases. CDR3 coding DNA: TGTGCCAGCAGTGTAGGGGGCTCTGGGGCCAACGTCCTGACTTTC. This translates into CASSVGGSGANVLTF.

The table lists this clone with a count of one. This chain links TRBV7-9 with TRBJ1-1; possible D gene TRBD1, 5 bases. The CDR3 length is 16 residues. V lost 2 bases and J 2 bases, leaving 15 bases between the germline ends. CDR1 and CDR2 (germline): SEHNR, FQNEAQ (reference sequence). The CDR3 loop is CASSLLPRGGNTEAFF. In nucleotides, the CDR3 is TGTGCCAGCAGCTTACTCCCGCGGGGGGGTAACACTGAAGCTTTCTTT.

This rearrangement joins TRBV5-1 to TRBJ2-5, with D possibly TRBD2 on 6 matching bases. Germline CDR1 reads SGHRS; CDR2 reads YFSETQ. With 4 bases removed from V and 2 bases from J, the gap between germline ends came to 12 bases. The CDR3 consists of 14 residues. The CDR3 DNA sequence: TGCGCCAGCAGCCGCCGGGACTTGCAAGAGACCCAGTACTTC. This encodes CASSRRDLQETQYF.

This chain links TRBV24-1 with TRBJ1-2, with no clear D. The germline V and J ends were trimmed by 3 bases and 8 bases, with 15 bases remaining between them. Germline V gene data show CDR1 as KGHDR and CDR2 as SFDVKD. There are 14 residues in the CDR3. CDR3 amino acids: CATSDPRAPGGYTF. The CDR3 DNA reads TGTGCCACCAGTGATCCGCGGGCCCCCGGGGGCTACACCTTC.

The rearrangement links TRBV7-8 to TRBJ1-1, with TRBD1 as a possible D gene (6 bases). Germline-derived CDR1 and CDR2 are SGHVS and FQNEAQ. Trimming stripped 3 bases from V and 1 base from J, with 9 bases between. CDR3 size: 14 residues. As DNA, the CDR3 is TGTGCCAGCAGCTTTCCACAGGGGAACACTGAAGCTTTCTTT. This codes for CASSFPQGNTEAFF.

The chain joins TRBV19 to TRBJ2-4; a possible D gene is TRBD1 (6 bases). V dropped 5 bases and J dropped 10 bases, with 21 bases sitting between them. This CDR3 is built from 15 residues. CDR1 is LNHDA and CDR2 is SQIVND in the germline V gene (reference sequence). CDR3 coding DNA: TGTGCCAGTAGTCCGGAGGACAGCCACTTCCCAATTCAGTACTTC. As protein: CASSPEDSHFPIQYF.

In this sample, this clone turned up once. CDR3 sequence reads: CASSLQRRGSATDTQYF. Here the CDR3 DNA reads TGTGCCAGCAGTTTACAGAGGAGAGGGTCAGCCACAGATACGCAGTATTTT. This chain uses TRBV27 with TRBJ2-3, with D possibly matching TRBD2 (5 bases). Germline assignment: CDR1 MNHEY and CDR2 SMNVEV (reference sequence). Trimming took off 2 bases at V and 2 bases at J, with 17 bases between the two ends. This CDR3 spans 17 amino acids.

The chain is built from TRBV27 and TRBJ2-7; perhaps TRBD1 as D (6 bases). The CDR3 sequence is 15 residues long. V lost 0 bases to trimming and J lost 2 bases, with 11 bases between them. Germline CDR1 and CDR2: MNHEY and SMNVEV (reference sequence). The CDR3 sequence is CASSLSTGVTYEQYF. For the CDR3, the DNA is TGTGCCAGCAGTTTATCGACAGGTGTTACCTACGAGCAGTACTTC.

In its sample, this clone was seen once. The chain couples TRBV3-1 (or the pseudogene TRBV3-2) to TRBJ2-1, with D maybe TRBD1 (5 bases). The germline V gene has CDR1 LGHDT and CDR2 YNNKEL (reference sequence). The V end was cut by 0 bases, the J end by 3 bases, with 6 bases between. The CDR3 spans 14 residues. This CDR3 reads CASSQEGDYNEQFF. Here the CDR3 DNA reads TGTGCCAGCAGCCAAGAAGGGGACTACAATGAGCAGTTCTTC.

This sequence joins TRBV9 and TRBJ2-7; 10 bases map to TRBD1. CDR1 SGDLS and CDR2 YYNGEE come from the germline V gene. The length of the CDR3 is 15 residues. Trimming at V came to 4 bases and at J to 1 base, leaving 5 bases not matched to a gene. CDR3 coding DNA: TGTGCCAGCAGCCGCAGGGGACAGGGGTCCTACGAGCAGTACTTC. Translating gives CASSRRGQGSYEQYF.

J is TRBJ2-3 and V is TRBV2, with D perhaps matching TRBD2 (5 bases). The CDR3 length is 15 residues. Germline loops: CDR1 SNHLY, CDR2 FYNNEI. The V gene lost 4 bases and the J gene lost 1 base, with 12 bases spanning the gap. DNA for the CDR3: TGTGCCAGCAGTGTCGGAGCGGTGGGCACAGATACGCAGTATTTT. Translated: CASSVGAVGTDTQYF.

This chain links TRBV11-2 with TRBJ2-3; D gene ambiguous. The ends were cut back, 1 base at V and 6 bases at J, with 17 bases in the middle. The germline V gene has CDR1 SGHAT and CDR2 FQNNGV. The CDR3 contains 16 residues. CDR3 sequence: CASSLVPGGYSDTQYF. The CDR3 DNA sequence: TGTGCCAGCAGCTTAGTCCCGGGTGGGTATTCGGATACGCAGTATTTT.

The gene calls are TRBV7-5 and TRBJ1-6; TRBD1 is taken as the D call from the table, unchecked against the DNA. TRBV7-5 is annotated as a pseudogene. The CDR3 is made up of 15 amino acids. CDR3: CARSGTGGSNSPLHF. The CDR3 DNA sequence: TGTGCCAGAAGCGGGACAGGAGGCTCTAATTCACCCCTCCACTTT.

V is TRBV7-6 and J is TRBJ2-2; D gene unclear. V was clipped by 3 bases and J by 1 base, with 9 bases between them. Per the germline V gene, CDR1 is SGHVS and CDR2 is FNYEAQ. The length of the CDR3 is 15 residues. This CDR3 is CASSFSVMNTGELFF. CDR3 bases: TGTGCCAGCAGCTTCTCGGTAATGAACACCGGGGAGCTGTTTTTT.

The chain joins TRBV30 to TRBJ1-1, with a possible D match to TRBD1 (6 bases). CDR1 is GTSNPN, CDR2 SVGIG, per germline (reference sequence). The CDR3 has 13 residues. V lost 2 bases to trimming and J lost 1 base, with 8 bases between them. This CDR3 is CAWSSTGNTEAFF. CDR3 nucleotide sequence: TGTGCCTGGAGTTCGACAGGGAACACTGAAGCTTTCTTT.

This rearrangement joins TRBV27 to TRBJ1-1; D is uncertain. The CDR3 sequence is 13 residues long. Germline lookup yields CDR1 MNHEY and CDR2 SMNVEV (reference sequence). Deletions cut 8 bases from V and 4 bases from J, with 14 bases between. The CDR3 DNA follows: TGTGCCAGCCAGTCCCCTACGTTCACTGAAGCTTTCTTT. It yields the protein CASQSPTFTEAFF.

The CDR3: CASSPLEGFTQYF. The CDR3 DNA reads TGTGCCAGCAGTCCATTAGAGGGTTTTACGCAGTATTTT. The chain links TRBV11-3 to TRBJ2-3, with a possible D match to TRBD2 (5 bases). Trimming took 6 bases from V and 8 from J, leaving 15 bases between them. The CDR3 is 13 amino acids. Per germline, CDR1 SGHNT and CDR2 YENEEA.

The chain carries TRBV2 and TRBJ2-7; D is perhaps TRBD1 (5 bases). Trimming took 7 bases from V and 3 from J, leaving 13 bases between them. The CDR3 runs to 13 residues. Looked up from germline, CDR1 is SNHLY and CDR2 is FYNNEI. The CDR3 loop reads CASIRDRDYEQYF. In DNA form, the CDR3 reads TGTGCCAGCATCCGAGACAGAGACTACGAGCAGTACTTC.

The chain recombines TRBV9 with TRBJ2-5; possible D gene TRBD1, 7 bases. CDR3 length: 14 amino acids. With 3 bases removed from V and 4 bases from J, the gap between germline ends came to 13 bases. Germline lookup yields CDR1 SGDLS and CDR2 YYNGEE. As DNA, the CDR3 is TGTGCCAGCAGCGGCCAGGGGGGCCGAGAGACCCAGTACTTC. Its protein product is CASSGQGGRETQYF.

This clone was seen a single time. The chain recombines TRBV7-9 with TRBJ1-5; unclear D gene. Trimming removed 1 base from V and 2 bases from J, with 9 bases in between. Germline lookup yields CDR1 SEHNR and CDR2 FQNEAQ (reference sequence). CDR3 length: 15 amino acids. As DNA, the CDR3 is TGTGCCAGCAGCTTAGAGGGTATCGGCAATCAGCCCCAGCATTTT. It specifies CASSLEGIGNQPQHF.

V usage is TRBV6-2 or TRBV6-3 and J usage is TRBJ1-5; D might be TRBD1 (5 bases). Trimming pared 2 bases from V and 2 bases from J, leaving 13 bases between. This CDR3 is 16 amino acids long. The germline gives CDR1 MNHEY, CDR2 SVGEGT. Here the CDR3 reads CASSYAIQGGNQPQHF. CDR3 nucleotide sequence: TGTGCCAGCAGTTACGCCATTCAGGGTGGCAATCAGCCCCAGCATTTT.

The genes are TRBV30 and TRBJ1-4, with D uncertain. Germline assignment: CDR1 GTSNPN and CDR2 SVGIG (reference sequence). The length of the CDR3 is 14 residues. The V end was cut by 0 bases, the J end by 0 bases, with 5 bases between. The CDR3 here is CAWSVPPTNEKLFF. CDR3 DNA sequence: TGTGCCTGGAGTGTACCCCCAACTAATGAAAAACTGTTTTTT.

The rearrangement joins TRBV20-1 to TRBJ1-4; TRBD1 aligns across 9 bases. The CDR3 sequence is 14 residues long. Germline loops: CDR1 DFQATT, CDR2 SNEGSKA (reference sequence). With V trimmed by 3 bases and J by 5 bases, 4 bases remained unmatched. CDR3 DNA: TGCAGTGCTAGTAAAGGGACAGGGAATGAAAAACTGTTTTTT. It specifies CSASKGTGNEKLFF.

The chain combines TRBV15 with TRBJ2-1, with 16 positions matching TRBD2. This CDR3 has 18 amino acids. Unmatched junction bases numbered 5, after V lost 0 bases and J lost 6 bases. Germline CDR1 is LNHNV and CDR2 is YYDKDF (reference sequence). The CDR3 DNA reads TGTGCCACCAGCAGAGATAGGGGACTAGCGGGGGGGCTCAATGAGCAGTTCTTC. Residues: CATSRDRGLAGGLNEQFF.

The chain employs TRBV10-3 and TRBJ2-3, with 11 positions matching TRBD2. Germline CDR1 reads ENHRY; CDR2 reads SYGVKD. Trimming at V came to 6 bases and at J to 4 bases, leaving 6 bases not matched to a gene. The CDR3 consists of 15 residues. CDR3 DNA sequence: TGTGCCATCAGCCAACTAGCGGGGGTTTCAGATACGCAGTATTTT. Its protein product is CAISQLAGVSDTQYF.